This is a list of T cell receptor beta chains from one sample in a study of blood T cell repertoires in COVID-19. Data came from immunoSEQ multiplex PCR; TCRdb stores just in-frame clones and leaves some out. The data show tens of thousands of clones, about nine tenths seen once. Sequencing was performed on peripheral blood. Source of these receptors: a man aged 55 to 69 with acute or convalescent COVID-19. Both conserved end residues are part of each CDR3. A D gene is named only where the DNA matches it firmly. Clone size is not always given. Where it is, it says once, few, many or a class for expanded clones.

cdr3_aa cdr3_nt j_call d_call clone_size v_call
CASSLASGSSYEQYF TGTGCCAGCAGTTTAGCTAGCGGGAGTTCCTACGAGCAGTACTTC TRBJ2-7 TRBD2 NA TRBV28
CASSLSQGFNTIYF TGTGCCAGCAGTTTATCACAGGGATTCAACACCATATATTTT TRBJ1-3 NA NA TRBV28
CASSLWGEKFAGANVLTF TGCGCCAGCAGCTTGTGGGGGGAGAAATTTGCTGGGGCCAACGTCCTGACTTTC TRBJ2-6 NA NA TRBV5-1
CASSEPGKGFAAGELFF TGTGCCAGCAGTGAGCCAGGGAAAGGGTTCGCCGCCGGGGAGCTGTTTTTT TRBJ2-2 NA few TRBV6-1
CASSPRLAGWGETQYF TGTGCCAGCAGCCCCCGTTTAGCGGGGTGGGGAGAGACCCAGTACTTC TRBJ2-5 TRBD2 NA TRBV14
CSVGLGDEQYF TGCAGCGTTGGACTAGGGGACGAGCAGTACTTC TRBJ2-7 NA once TRBV29-1
CASSVGLNEKLFF TGTGCCAGCAGCGTAGGACTGAATGAAAAACTGTTTTTT TRBJ1-4 NA NA TRBV9
CASSLATRQPQHF TGTGCCAGCAGCTTAGCAACCAGGCAGCCCCAGCATTTT TRBJ1-5 NA NA TRBV7-2
CASSIDTGQGNQPQHF TGTGCCAGTAGTATAGATACCGGACAGGGAAATCAGCCCCAGCATTTT TRBJ1-5 TRBD1 NA TRBV19
CASSPRTGGITDTQYF TGTGCCAGCAGCCCCCGGACAGGGGGCATCACAGATACGCAGTATTTT TRBJ2-3 TRBD1 NA TRBV11-3
CASSVTRTGGFQPQHF TGTGCCAGCTCGGTCACCCGGACAGGGGGCTTTCAGCCCCAGCATTTT TRBJ1-5 TRBD1 NA TRBV28